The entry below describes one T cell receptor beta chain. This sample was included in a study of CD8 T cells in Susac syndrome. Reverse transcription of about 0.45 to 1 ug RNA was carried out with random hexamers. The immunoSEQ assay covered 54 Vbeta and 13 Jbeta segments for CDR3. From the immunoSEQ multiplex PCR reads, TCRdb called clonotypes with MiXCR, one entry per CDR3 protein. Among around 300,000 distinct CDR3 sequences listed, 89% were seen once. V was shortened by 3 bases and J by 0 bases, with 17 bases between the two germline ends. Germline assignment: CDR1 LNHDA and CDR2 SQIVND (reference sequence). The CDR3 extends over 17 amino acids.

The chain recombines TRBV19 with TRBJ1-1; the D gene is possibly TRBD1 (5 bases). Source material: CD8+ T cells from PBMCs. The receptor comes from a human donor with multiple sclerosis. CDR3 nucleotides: TGTGCCAGTAGTATTTGGGGACGGAATATAATGAACACTGAAGCTTTCTTT. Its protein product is CASSIWGRNIMNTEAFF.